This entry is about one T cell receptor (beta chain). Original data processing: Nucleated cell number was recorded as an estimate derived from reference gene primer amplification. The assay was immunoSEQ multiplex PCR, and TCRdb's table has in-frame clones only and misses some. V, J and clone size were drawn from that table, and D and trimming were deduced from the DNA. Counted here are fewer than 120,000 clones, 85% to 90% occurring once; the ten biggest clones make up over 3%. This sample was included in a study of blood T cell repertoires in COVID-19. The overall study: T cells, B-cell-depleted T cells, or PBMCs supplied cDNA or gDNA.

The junction had 5 bases not matched to a gene; V was cut back by 3 bases and J by 4 bases. Looked up from germline, CDR1 is KGHSH and CDR2 is LQKENI. The CDR3 covers 14 residues. This TCR was sampled from a woman in her fifties or sixties with acute or convalescent COVID-19. The material sequenced was peripheral blood. V gene TRBV18 combines with J gene TRBJ2-5, with 7 bases lining up with TRBD2. The CDR3 sequence: CASSPRASGETQYF. CDR3 nucleotides: TGTGCCAGCTCACCGAGGGCTAGCGGAGAGACCCAGTACTTC.